The present entry profiles one T cell receptor (beta chain) with its context. The data stem from a study of blood T cell repertoires in COVID-19. V shed 2 bases, J shed 1 base, and the junction held 1 base outside the gene matches. This CDR3 region has 15 residues. CDR1 is KGHSH, CDR2 LQKENI, per germline. Here immunoSEQ multiplex PCR was the method, and the copy in TCRdb shows in-frame clones only, minus some. The table shows 150,000 to 200,000 clones, with about four fifths occurring only once. V is TRBV18 and J is TRBJ2-2, with 7 positions matching TRBD2. Sequenced input: peripheral blood. The clonotype was recovered from a man aged 60 to 75 with active or convalescent COVID-19. CDR3 amino acids: CASSPASGNTGELFF. CDR3 DNA: TGTGCCAGCTCACCAGCTAGCGGGAACACCGGGGAGCTGTTTTTT.